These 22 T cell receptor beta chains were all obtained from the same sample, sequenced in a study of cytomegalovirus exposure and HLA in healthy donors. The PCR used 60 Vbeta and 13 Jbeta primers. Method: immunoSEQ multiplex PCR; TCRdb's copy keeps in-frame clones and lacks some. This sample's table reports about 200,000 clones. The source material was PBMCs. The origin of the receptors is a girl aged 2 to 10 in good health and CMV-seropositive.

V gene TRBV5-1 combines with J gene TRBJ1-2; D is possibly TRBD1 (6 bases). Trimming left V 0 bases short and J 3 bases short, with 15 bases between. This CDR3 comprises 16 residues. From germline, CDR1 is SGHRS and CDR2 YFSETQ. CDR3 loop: CASSLGTRGWDYGYTF. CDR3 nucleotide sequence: TGCGCCAGCAGCTTGGGTACCAGGGGCTGGGACTATGGCTACACCTTC.

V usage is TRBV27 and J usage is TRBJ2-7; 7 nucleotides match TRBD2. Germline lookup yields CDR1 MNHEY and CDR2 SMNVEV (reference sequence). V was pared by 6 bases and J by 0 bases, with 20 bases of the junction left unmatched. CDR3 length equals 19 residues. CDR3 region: CASSARNNLLAASSYEQYF. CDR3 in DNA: TGTGCCAGCAGCGCACGAAACAATCTCCTAGCGGCAAGCTCCTACGAGCAGTACTTC.

The CDR3 bases are TGTGCCAGCAGCTTAGGGGCCCCAGATACGCAGTATTTT. This encodes CASSLGAPDTQYF. This sequence joins TRBV11-2 and TRBJ2-3; D is unclear. V was shortened by 1 base and J by 4 bases, with 6 bases between the two germline ends. Germline lookup yields CDR1 SGHAT and CDR2 FQNNGV. This CDR3 region has 13 residues.

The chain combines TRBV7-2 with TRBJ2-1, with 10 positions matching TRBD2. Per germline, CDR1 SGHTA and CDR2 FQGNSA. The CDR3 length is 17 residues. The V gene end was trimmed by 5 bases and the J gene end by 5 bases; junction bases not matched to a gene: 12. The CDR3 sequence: CASSPGPAGGEDNEQFF. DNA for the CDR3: TGTGCCAGCAGCCCAGGGCCAGCGGGAGGGGAAGACAATGAGCAGTTCTTC. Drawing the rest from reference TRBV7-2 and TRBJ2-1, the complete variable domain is GAGVSQSPSNKVTEKGKDVELRCDPISGHTALYWYRQSLGQGLEFLIYFQGNSAPDKSGLPSDRFSAERTGGSVSTLTIQRTQQEDSAVYLCASSPGPAGGEDNEQFFGPGTRLTVL.

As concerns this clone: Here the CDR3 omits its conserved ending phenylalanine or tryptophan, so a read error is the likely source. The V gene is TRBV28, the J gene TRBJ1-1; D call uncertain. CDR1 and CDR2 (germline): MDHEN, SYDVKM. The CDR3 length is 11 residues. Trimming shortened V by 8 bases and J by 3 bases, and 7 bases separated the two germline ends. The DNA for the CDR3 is TGTGCCAGCTATTTTGACACTGAAGCTTTCCTT. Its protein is CASYFDTEAFL.

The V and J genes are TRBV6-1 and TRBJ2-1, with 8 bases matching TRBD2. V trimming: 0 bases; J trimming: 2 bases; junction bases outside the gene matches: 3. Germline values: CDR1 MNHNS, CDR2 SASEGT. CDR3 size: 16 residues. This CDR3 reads CASSEATAGAYNEQFF. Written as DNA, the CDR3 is TGTGCCAGCAGTGAAGCAACAGCGGGAGCCTACAATGAGCAGTTCTTC.

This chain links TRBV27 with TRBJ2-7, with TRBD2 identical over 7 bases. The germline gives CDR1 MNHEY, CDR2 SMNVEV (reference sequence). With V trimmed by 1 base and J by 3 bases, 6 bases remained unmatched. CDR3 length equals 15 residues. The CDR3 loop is CASSLLAGVSYEQYF. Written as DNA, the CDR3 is TGTGCCAGCAGTTTATTGGCGGGAGTCAGCTACGAGCAGTACTTC.

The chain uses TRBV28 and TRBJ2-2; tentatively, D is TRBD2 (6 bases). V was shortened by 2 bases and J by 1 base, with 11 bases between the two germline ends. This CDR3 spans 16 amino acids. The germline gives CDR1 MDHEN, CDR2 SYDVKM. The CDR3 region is CASSLGSGVNTGELFF. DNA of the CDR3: TGTGCCAGCAGTTTAGGGTCGGGAGTGAACACCGGGGAGCTGTTTTTT.

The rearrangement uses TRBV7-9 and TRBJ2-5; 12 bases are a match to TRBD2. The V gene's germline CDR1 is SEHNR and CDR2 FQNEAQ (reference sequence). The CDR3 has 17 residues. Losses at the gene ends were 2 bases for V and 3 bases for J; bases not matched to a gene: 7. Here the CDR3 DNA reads TGTGCCAGCAGCTTATACGGGCTAGCGGGAGGGAAAGAGACCCAGTACTTC. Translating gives CASSLYGLAGGKETQYF.

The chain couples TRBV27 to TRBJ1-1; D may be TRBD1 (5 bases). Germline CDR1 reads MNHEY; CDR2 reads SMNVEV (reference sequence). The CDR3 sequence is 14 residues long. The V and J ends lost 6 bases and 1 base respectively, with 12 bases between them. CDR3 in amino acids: CASSLTEANTEAFF. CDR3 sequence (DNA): TGTGCCAGCAGCCTGACAGAGGCGAACACTGAAGCTTTCTTT.

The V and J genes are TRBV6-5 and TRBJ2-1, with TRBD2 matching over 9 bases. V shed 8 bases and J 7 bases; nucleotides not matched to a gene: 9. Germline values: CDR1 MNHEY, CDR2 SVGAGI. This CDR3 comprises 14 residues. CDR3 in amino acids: CASASGLAWNEQFF. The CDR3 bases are TGTGCCAGCGCCTCGGGACTAGCTTGGAATGAGCAGTTCTTC.

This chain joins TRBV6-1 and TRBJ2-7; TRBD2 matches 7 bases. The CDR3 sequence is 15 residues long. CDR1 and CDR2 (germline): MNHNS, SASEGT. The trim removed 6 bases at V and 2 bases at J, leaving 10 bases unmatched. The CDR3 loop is CASRLSGKGAYEQYF. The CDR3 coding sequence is TGTGCCAGCAGATTAAGCGGGAAAGGAGCCTACGAGCAGTACTTC.

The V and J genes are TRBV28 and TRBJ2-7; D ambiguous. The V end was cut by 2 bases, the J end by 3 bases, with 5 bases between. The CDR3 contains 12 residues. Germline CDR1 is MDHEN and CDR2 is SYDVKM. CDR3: CASSLLLYEQYF. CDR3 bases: TGTGCCAGCAGTTTACTCCTCTACGAGCAGTACTTC.

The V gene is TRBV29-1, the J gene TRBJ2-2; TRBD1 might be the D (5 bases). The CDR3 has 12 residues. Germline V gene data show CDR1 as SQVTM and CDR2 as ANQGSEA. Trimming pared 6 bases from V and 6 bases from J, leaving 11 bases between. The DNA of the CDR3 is TGCAGCGTCGCAAGGGGCCCCGGGGAGCTGTTTTTT. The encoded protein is CSVARGPGELFF.

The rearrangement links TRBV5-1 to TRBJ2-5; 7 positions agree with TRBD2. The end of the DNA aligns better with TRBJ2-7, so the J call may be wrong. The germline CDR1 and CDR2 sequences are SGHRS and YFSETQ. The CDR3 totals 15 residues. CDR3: CASSLLRSGGYEQYF. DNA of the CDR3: TGCGCCAGCAGCCTTCTTCGATCGGGAGGCTACGAGCAGTACTTC.

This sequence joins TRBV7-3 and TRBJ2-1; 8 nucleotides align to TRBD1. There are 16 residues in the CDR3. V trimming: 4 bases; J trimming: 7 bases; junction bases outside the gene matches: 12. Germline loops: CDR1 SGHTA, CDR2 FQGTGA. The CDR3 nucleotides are TGTGCCAGCAGCTCAAGACAGGGGTTTGGATTAAATGAGCAGTTCTTC. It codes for CASSSRQGFGLNEQFF.

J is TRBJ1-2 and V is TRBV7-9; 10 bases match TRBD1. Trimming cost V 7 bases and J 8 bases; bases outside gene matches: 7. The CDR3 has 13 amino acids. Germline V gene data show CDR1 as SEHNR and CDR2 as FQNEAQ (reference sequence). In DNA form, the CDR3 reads TGTGCCAGCACGGGACAGGGGTTTTTAGGCTACACCTTC. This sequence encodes CASTGQGFLGYTF.

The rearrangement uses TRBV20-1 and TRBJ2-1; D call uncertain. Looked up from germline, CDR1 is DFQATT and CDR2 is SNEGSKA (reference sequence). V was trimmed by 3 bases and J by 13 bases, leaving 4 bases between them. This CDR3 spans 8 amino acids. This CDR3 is CSASGQFF. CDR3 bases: TGCAGTGCTAGCGGTCAGTTCTTC.

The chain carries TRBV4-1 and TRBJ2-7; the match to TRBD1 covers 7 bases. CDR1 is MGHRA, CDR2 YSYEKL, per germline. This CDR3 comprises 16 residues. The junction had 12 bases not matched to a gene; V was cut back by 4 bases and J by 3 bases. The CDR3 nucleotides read TGCGCCAGCAGCCCAGATCCGGGACAGCCTTTCTACGAGCAGTACTTC. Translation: CASSPDPGQPFYEQYF.

CDR3 in amino acids: CASSRLPRLVDTQYF. The CDR3 coding sequence is TGTGCCAGCAGCCGACTCCCCCGCTTAGTCGATACGCAGTATTTT. The chain recombines TRBV4-2 with TRBJ2-3; no definite D call. Germline CDR1 is LGHNA and CDR2 is YNFKEQ. This CDR3 is 15 amino acids long. V lost 4 bases to trimming and J lost 6 bases, with 17 bases between them.

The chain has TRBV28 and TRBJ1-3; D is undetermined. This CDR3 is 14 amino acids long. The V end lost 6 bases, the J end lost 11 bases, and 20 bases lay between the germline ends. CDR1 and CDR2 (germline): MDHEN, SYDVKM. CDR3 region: CASSEPRVSKPIYF. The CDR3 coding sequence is TGTGCCAGCAGCGAACCGAGAGTCTCAAAACCCATATATTTT.

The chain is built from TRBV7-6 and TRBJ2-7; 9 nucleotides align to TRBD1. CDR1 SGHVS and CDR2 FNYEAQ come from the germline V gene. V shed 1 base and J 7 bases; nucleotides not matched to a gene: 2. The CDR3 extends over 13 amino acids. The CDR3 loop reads CASSLDRGREQYF. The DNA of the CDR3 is TGTGCCAGCAGCTTAGACAGGGGGCGGGAGCAGTACTTC.